This T cell receptor beta chain was recovered during a study of patients and donors after allogeneic stem cell transplantation. TCRdb analysed the RT-PCR reads with MiXCR anew, one entry per CDR3 protein. The repertoire includes about 200,000 distinct CDR3 sequences, about 37% of them detected once, and approximately 10% sits in the top ten. The CDR3 loop spans 15 amino acids. This clonotype was detected a few times. This sequence originates from a human donor who was either an allogeneic HSCT recipient or a stem cell or donor lymphocyte infusion donor (not recorded which). It is not recorded whose cells these are; they may come from a transplant donor. The specimen sequenced was blood, either unsorted or a sorted T cell fraction (not recorded which). The V and J genes are TRBV21-1 and TRBJ1-2. TRBV21-1 is recorded as a pseudogene. CDR3 region: CASSKVSGFNYGYTF. The CDR3 region has the DNA TGTGCCAGCAGCAAAGTTTCAGGTTTTAACTATGGCTACACCTTC.